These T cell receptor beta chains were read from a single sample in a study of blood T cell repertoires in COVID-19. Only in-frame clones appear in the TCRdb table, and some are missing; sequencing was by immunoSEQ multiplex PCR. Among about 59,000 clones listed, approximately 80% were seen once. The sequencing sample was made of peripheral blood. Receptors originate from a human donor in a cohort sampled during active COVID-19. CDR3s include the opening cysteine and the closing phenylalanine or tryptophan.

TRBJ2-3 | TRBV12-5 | CASGPDSSSTDTQYF
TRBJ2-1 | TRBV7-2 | CASSFFPGPFEQFF
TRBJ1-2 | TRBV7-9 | CASTTEVNYGYTF
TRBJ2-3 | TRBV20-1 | CSASGASGIDTQYF
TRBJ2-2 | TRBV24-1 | CATSDSGLRNTGELFF
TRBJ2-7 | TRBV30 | CAGRLAGGRTEQYF
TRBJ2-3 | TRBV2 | CASSLTGGTDTQYF
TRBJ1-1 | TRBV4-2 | CASSPTENTEAFF
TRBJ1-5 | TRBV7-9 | CASSLWGAPQHF
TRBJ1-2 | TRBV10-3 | CAISEGLGGGAPYGYTF
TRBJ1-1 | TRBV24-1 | CATSGTANTEAFF
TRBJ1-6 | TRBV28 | CASSFGRGRGPDNSPLHF
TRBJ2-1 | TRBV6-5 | CASREGRRVNEQFF
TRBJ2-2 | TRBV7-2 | CASSFGLAGVSGELFF
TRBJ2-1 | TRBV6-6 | CASSPRGGSPFNEQFF
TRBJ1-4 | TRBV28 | CASSLVLTRSEGKLFF
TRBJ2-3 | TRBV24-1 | CATSGDRATDTQYF
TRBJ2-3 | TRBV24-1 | CATSDPRGTSGRDTQYF
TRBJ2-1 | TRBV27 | CASSSLGGSGEQFF
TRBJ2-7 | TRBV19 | CASSIGGYSYEQYF
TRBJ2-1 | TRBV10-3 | CASGGQNEQFF
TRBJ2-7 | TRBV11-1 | CASSSPGTGQIEQYF
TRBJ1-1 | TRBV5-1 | CASRYRTASEAFF
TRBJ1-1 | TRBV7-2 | CASSRGGLGTEAFF
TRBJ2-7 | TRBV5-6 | CASSLGLAGGEQYF
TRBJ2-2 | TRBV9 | CASSHALNSGTTGELFF
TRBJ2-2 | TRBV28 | CASSPTRRENTGELFF
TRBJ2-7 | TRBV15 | CATSRGDSSYEQYF
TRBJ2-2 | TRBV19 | CASSNIRTVNTGELFF
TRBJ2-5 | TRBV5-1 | CASSLEETQYF
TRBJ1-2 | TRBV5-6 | CASSTGTGRYGYTF
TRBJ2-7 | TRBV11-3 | CASSLGGSTYEQYF
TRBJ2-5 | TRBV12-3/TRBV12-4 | CASSTRETQYF
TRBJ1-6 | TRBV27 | CASSRQGSSYNSPLHF
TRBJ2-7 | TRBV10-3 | CAISDTGRESFEQYF
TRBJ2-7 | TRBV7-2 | CASSLGVAYEQYF
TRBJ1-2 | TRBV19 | CASCHRVYGYTF
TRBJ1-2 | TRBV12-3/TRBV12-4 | CASSFAGDGYTF
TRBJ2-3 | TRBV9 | CASSVASRRTDTQYF
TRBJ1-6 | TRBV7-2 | CASSPRSSPLHF
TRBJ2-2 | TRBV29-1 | CSASWGAGELFF
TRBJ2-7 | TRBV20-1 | CSAPELDEQYF
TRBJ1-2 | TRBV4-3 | CASSQGVDRGNGYTF
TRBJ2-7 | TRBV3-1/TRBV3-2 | CASSQGLAASLEQYF
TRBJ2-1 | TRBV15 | CATSRDLGDRIIEQFF
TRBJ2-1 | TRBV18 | CATTGLAGEGSYNEQFF
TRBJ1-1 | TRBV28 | CASSSYSGTEAFF
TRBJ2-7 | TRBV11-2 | CASSFRTGGEPTYEQYF
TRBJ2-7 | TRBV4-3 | CASSQVGQGSYEQYF
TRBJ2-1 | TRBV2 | CASAGLAEFNEQFF